The entry that follows covers one TCR beta chain sequence. The antigen is not known. The CDR3 sequence is 14 residues long. Germline V gene data show CDR1 as LNHDA and CDR2 as SQIVND (reference sequence). Between the trimmed V and J ends, which lost 8 bases and 0 bases, there was a span of 8 bases. This sample was taken from a study of CD4 T cells in relation to SARS-CoV-2 and coronaviruses. Looking at the study overall: Convalescent patients had median age around 42 years, range roughly 21 to 75. Study results and limitations: Culture-expanded clones reflect memory recall rather than primary priming during culture. Roughly 65% of donors had memory CD4+ clonotypes crossrecognizing SARS-CoV-2 and common cold coronavirus spike.

Profiled with immunoSEQ multiplex PCR; TCRdb holds only in-frame clones, not every one. The repertoire holds approximately 50,000 clones, with 92% as singletons. The sequenced sample was naive CD4+ T cells from PBMCs. Subset meaning: naive CD4+ T cells isolated by negative enrichment. The clonotype originates from an adult with COVID-19. The gene calls are TRBV19 and TRBJ2-6; D gene uncertain. This chain's CDR3 is CASLVDSGANVLTF. CDR3 sequence (DNA): TGTGCCAGTCTAGTCGACTCTGGGGCCAACGTCCTGACTTTC.